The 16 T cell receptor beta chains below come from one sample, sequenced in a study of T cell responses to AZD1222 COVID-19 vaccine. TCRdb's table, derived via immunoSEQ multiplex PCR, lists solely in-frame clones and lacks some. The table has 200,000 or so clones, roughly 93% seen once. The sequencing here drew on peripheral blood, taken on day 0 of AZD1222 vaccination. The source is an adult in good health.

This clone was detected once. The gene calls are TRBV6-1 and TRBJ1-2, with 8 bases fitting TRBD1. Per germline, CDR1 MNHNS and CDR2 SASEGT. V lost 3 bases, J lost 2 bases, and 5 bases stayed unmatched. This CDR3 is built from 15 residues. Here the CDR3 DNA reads TGTGCCAGCAGTGACAGGGGGCACCTAAACTATGGCTACACCTTC. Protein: CASSDRGHLNYGYTF.

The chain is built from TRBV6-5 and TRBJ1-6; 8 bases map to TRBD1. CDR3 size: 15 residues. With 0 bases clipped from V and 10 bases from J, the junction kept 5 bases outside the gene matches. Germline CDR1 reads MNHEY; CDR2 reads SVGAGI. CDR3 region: CASSYSRQGRSPLHF. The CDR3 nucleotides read TGTGCCAGCAGTTACTCCAGACAGGGGAGATCACCCCTCCACTTT.

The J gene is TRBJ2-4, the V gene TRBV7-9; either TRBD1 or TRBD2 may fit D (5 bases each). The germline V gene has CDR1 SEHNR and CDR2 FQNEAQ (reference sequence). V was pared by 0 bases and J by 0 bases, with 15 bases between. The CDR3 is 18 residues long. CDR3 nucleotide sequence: TGTGCCAGCAGCTTAGCACCAGGGACGGTCGGAGCCAAAAACATTCAGTACTTC. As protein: CASSLAPGTVGAKNIQYF.

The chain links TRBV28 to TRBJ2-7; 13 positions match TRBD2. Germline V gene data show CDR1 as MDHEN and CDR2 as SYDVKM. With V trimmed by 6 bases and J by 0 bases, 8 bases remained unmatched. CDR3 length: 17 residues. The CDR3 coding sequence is TGTGCCAGCAGCCCCGGGACTAGCGGGGTAAACTCCTACGAGCAGTACTTC. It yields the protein CASSPGTSGVNSYEQYF.

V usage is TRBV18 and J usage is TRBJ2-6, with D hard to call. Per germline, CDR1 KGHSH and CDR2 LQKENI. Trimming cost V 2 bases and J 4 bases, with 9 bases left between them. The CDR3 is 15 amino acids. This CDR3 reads CASSPEGSGANVLTF. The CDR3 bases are TGTGCCAGCTCACCAGAAGGGTCCGGGGCCAACGTCCTGACTTTC.

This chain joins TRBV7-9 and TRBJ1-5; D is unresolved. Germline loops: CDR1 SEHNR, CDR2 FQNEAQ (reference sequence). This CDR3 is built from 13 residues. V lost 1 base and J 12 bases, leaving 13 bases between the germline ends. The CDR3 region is CASSLGSSEGQHF. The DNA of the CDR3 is TGTGCCAGCAGCTTAGGAAGTTCGGAGGGCCAGCATTTT.

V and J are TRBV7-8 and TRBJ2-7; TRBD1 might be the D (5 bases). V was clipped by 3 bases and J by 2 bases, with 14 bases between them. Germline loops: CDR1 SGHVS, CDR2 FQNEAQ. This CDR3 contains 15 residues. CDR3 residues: CASSLVRTPTYEQYF. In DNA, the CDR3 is TGTGCCAGCAGCTTGGTAAGGACACCAACCTACGAGCAGTACTTC.

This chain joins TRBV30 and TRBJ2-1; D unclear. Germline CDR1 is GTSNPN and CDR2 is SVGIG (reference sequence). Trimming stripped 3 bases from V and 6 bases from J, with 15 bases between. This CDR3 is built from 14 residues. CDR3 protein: CAWRRSGLSNEQFF. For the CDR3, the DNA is TGTGCCTGGAGGCGCTCCGGTCTGAGCAATGAGCAGTTCTTC.

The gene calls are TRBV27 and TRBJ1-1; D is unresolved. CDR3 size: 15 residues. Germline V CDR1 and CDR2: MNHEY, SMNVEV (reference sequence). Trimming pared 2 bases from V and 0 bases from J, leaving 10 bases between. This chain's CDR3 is CASSLKVPMNTEAFF. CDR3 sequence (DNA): TGTGCCAGCAGTTTAAAAGTTCCCATGAACACTGAAGCTTTCTTT.

The DNA for the CDR3 is TGTGCCAGCAGCTTAACCACGGGGGAGAACACTGAAGCTTTCTTT. Protein product: CASSLTTGENTEAFF. The rearrangement joins TRBV7-3 to TRBJ1-1; a possible D gene is TRBD1 (5 bases). V lost 0 bases and J 1 base, leaving 9 bases between the germline ends. Germline CDR1 is SGHTA and CDR2 is FQGTGA. The CDR3 runs to 15 residues.

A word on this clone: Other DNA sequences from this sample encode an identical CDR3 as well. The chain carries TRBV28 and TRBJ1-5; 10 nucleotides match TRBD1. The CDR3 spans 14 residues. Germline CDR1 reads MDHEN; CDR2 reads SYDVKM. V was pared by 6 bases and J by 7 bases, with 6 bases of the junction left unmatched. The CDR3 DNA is TGTGCCAGCAGGACAGGGGGCGCCGGGCAGCCCCAGCATTTT. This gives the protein CASRTGGAGQPQHF.

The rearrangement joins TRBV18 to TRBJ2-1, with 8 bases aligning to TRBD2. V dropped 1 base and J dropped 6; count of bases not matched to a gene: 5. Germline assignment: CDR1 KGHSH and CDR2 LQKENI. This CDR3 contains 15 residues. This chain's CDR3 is CASSPRAGGSNEQFF. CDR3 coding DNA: TGTGCCAGCTCACCACGGGCGGGAGGTTCCAATGAGCAGTTCTTC.

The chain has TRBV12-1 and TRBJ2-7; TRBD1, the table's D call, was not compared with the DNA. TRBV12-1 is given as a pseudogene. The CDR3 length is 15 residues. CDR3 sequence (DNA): TGTGCCAGCACCAGAGGACAGGGTAGGCCTTACGAGCAGTACTTC. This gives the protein CASTRGQGRPYEQYF.

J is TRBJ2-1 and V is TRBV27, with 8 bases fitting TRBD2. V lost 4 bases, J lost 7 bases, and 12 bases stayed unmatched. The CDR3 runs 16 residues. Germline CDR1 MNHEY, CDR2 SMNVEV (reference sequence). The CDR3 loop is CASSYALAGPLNEQFF. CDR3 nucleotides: TGTGCCAGCAGTTACGCTCTAGCGGGCCCCCTAAATGAGCAGTTCTTC.

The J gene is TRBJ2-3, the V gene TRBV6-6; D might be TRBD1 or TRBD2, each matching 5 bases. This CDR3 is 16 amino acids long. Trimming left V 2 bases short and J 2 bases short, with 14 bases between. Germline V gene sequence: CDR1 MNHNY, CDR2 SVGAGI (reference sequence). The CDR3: CASSYRGQAFTDTQYF. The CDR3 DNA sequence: TGTGCCAGCAGTTACCGGGGCCAAGCTTTCACAGATACGCAGTATTTT.

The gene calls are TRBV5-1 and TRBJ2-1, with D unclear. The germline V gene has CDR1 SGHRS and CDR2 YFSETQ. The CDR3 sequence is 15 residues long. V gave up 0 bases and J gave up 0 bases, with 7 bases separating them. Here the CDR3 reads CASSLDTSSYNEQFF. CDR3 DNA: TGCGCCAGCAGCTTGGACACCAGCTCCTACAATGAGCAGTTCTTC.